The 20 T cell receptor beta chains in this list originate from one sample, sequenced in a study of blood T cell repertoires in COVID-19. Clones were sequenced by immunoSEQ multiplex PCR, and TCRdb holds only the in-frame ones, with some missing. This table holds some 60,000 clones, roughly 92% found once. Material: peripheral blood. The receptors were sampled from a human donor in a cohort sampled during active COVID-19.

The V call is TRBV7-3, the J call TRBJ2-7; D perhaps matches TRBD1 (5 bases). Per germline, CDR1 SGHTA and CDR2 FQGTGA. This CDR3 has 14 residues. Trimming removed 5 bases at V and 7 bases at J, with 18 bases between. CDR3 sequence (DNA): TGTGCCAGCAGCCCCCAAGGCGCAGGGCGAGAGCAGTACTTC. Encoded protein: CASSPQGAGREQYF.

The genes are TRBV2 and TRBJ2-3; 7 positions match TRBD1. V gave up 4 bases and J gave up 1 base; unmatched junction bases: 5. The CDR3 sequence is 15 residues long. Germline CDR1 reads SNHLY; CDR2 reads FYNNEI. CDR3: CASSVEGAGTDTQYF. CDR3 nucleotides: TGTGCCAGCAGTGTCGAGGGGGCCGGCACAGATACGCAGTATTTT.

The CDR3 nucleotides are TGTGCCAGCAGCTTAGGGGCCCAAACTCCTTACGAGCAGTACTTC. Translation gives CASSLGAQTPYEQYF. This sequence joins TRBV5-6 and TRBJ2-7; possibly TRBD1 for D (5 bases). CDR3 length equals 15 residues. In germline, CDR1 is SGHDT, CDR2 YYEEEE. Trimming removed 2 bases at V and 4 bases at J, with 16 bases between.

This chain connects TRBV27 to TRBJ1-1, with no clear D. Looked up from germline, CDR1 is MNHEY and CDR2 is SMNVEV (reference sequence). V was pared by 3 bases and J by 1 base, with 9 bases between. This CDR3 has 14 residues. CDR3 in amino acids: CASSFFPSNTEAFF. DNA of the CDR3: TGTGCCAGCAGTTTTTTCCCCTCGAACACTGAAGCTTTCTTT.

The chain combines TRBV6-8 with TRBJ1-1; 10 bases fit TRBD1. CDR1 MNHGY and CDR2 SAAAGT come from the germline V gene. The CDR3 has 16 amino acids. V lost 2 bases and J lost 4; bases outside the gene matches: 7. The CDR3 here is CASSYKRQGAITEAFF. The CDR3 DNA is TGTGCCAGCAGTTACAAAAGACAGGGGGCGATCACTGAAGCTTTCTTT.

This chain links TRBV5-4 with TRBJ2-7; 7 nucleotides match TRBD2. The CDR3 consists of 14 residues. From germline, CDR1 is SGHNT and CDR2 YYREEE (reference sequence). The V segment lost 4 bases and the J segment 2 bases; nucleotides outside the gene matches: 6. The CDR3 nucleotides are TGTGCCAGCAGCGTGGGGGGGGAGACCTACGAGCAGTACTTC. It is translated as CASSVGGETYEQYF. Drawing the rest from reference TRBV5-4 and TRBJ2-7, the complete variable domain is ETGVTQSPTHLIKTRGQQVTLRCSSQSGHNTVSWYQQALGQGPQFIFQYYREEENGRGNFPPRFSGLQFPNYSSELNVNALELDDSALYLCASSVGGETYEQYFGPGTRLTVT.

J is TRBJ2-1 and V is TRBV24-1; 7 bases agree with TRBD1. Germline V CDR1 and CDR2: KGHDR, SFDVKD. The CDR3 consists of 15 residues. V was pared by 0 bases and J by 12 bases, with 10 bases of the junction left unmatched. CDR3 in amino acids: CATSDLQIGAGGQFF. The CDR3 region has the DNA TGTGCCACCAGTGATTTGCAGATTGGAGCAGGGGGGCAGTTCTTC.

V and J are TRBV5-1 and TRBJ2-7; 11 positions match TRBD1. The CDR3 contains 18 residues. From germline, CDR1 is SGHRS and CDR2 YFSETQ. After removal of 0 bases from V and 1 base from J, the junction contained 9 bases not matched to a gene. For the CDR3, the DNA is TGCGCCAGCAGCTTGGGTCCCGGGACAGGGGGGGGATCCTACGAGCAGTACTTC. Translation: CASSLGPGTGGGSYEQYF.

V usage is TRBV19 and J usage is TRBJ1-1; D is perhaps TRBD1 (5 bases). The CDR3 has 14 amino acids. Trimming stripped 3 bases from V and 7 bases from J, with 15 bases between. Germline lookup yields CDR1 LNHDA and CDR2 SQIVND (reference sequence). CDR3 sequence (DNA): TGTGCCAGTAGTATGGTGTCTGGGGGGAGTGAAGCTTTCTTT. It yields the protein CASSMVSGGSEAFF.

This clone appeared a single time. The V gene is TRBV5-1, the J gene TRBJ2-3, with 9 nucleotides matching TRBD2. V trimming: 4 bases; J trimming: 5 bases; junction bases outside the gene matches: 8. The length of the CDR3 is 15 residues. CDR1 SGHRS and CDR2 YFSETQ come from the germline V gene. The CDR3 loop reads CASSLSGSRGDTQYF. The CDR3 coding sequence is TGCGCCAGCAGCCTTAGCGGGAGCAGAGGAGATACGCAGTATTTT.

This chain connects TRBV5-5 to TRBJ1-1; D is ambiguous. This CDR3 has 12 residues. The germline V gene has CDR1 SGHKS and CDR2 YYEKEE (reference sequence). V lost 4 bases and J 4 bases, leaving 8 bases between the germline ends. CDR3 sequence reads: CASSAAGTEAFF. CDR3 nucleotides: TGTGCCAGCAGCGCCGCGGGCACTGAAGCTTTCTTT.

This chain connects TRBV19 to TRBJ1-5; 7 bases fit TRBD1. Per germline, CDR1 LNHDA and CDR2 SQIVND (reference sequence). J was trimmed by 9 bases and V by 5 bases; bases with no gene match: 4. The CDR3 has 12 amino acids. This CDR3 reads CASSYYRGPQHF. CDR3 DNA sequence: TGTGCCAGTAGTTACTACAGGGGGCCCCAGCATTTT.

This chain joins TRBV6-1 and TRBJ2-5; D gene unclear. Germline V gives CDR1 MNHNS, CDR2 SASEGT. Trimming shortened V by 1 base and J by 4 bases, and 4 bases separated the two germline ends. This CDR3 region has 12 residues. The CDR3 sequence: CASSEVGETQYF. In nucleotides, the CDR3 is TGTGCCAGCAGTGAAGTCGGAGAGACCCAGTACTTC.

This clone has only one observation. The genes are TRBV6-5 and TRBJ1-2; D perhaps matches TRBD1 (6 bases). V lost 4 bases and J lost 3, with 9 bases in between. The CDR3 extends over 13 amino acids. The germline V gene encodes CDR1 MNHEY and CDR2 SVGAGI. Here the CDR3 DNA reads TGTGCCAGCAGTTTGTCAGGGGACTATGGCTACACCTTC. This translates into CASSLSGDYGYTF.

This clone was detected only once. The V and J genes are TRBV19 and TRBJ1-1; no firm D call. V was clipped by 3 bases and J by 0 bases, with 8 bases between them. This CDR3 has 14 amino acids. Germline-derived CDR1 and CDR2 are LNHDA and SQIVND (reference sequence). As DNA, the CDR3 is TGTGCCAGTAGTATTGGGCGGGTGAACACTGAAGCTTTCTTT. It yields the protein CASSIGRVNTEAFF.

V usage is TRBV19 and J usage is TRBJ2-7, with D perhaps TRBD1 (6 bases). Germline-derived CDR1 and CDR2 are LNHDA and SQIVND (reference sequence). CDR3 size: 13 residues. V shed 3 bases and J shed 4 bases, with 10 bases lying between them. CDR3 nucleotides: TGTGCCAGTAGTATGGACAGAGATTACGAGCAGTACTTC. It yields the protein CASSMDRDYEQYF.

V usage is TRBV7-4 and J usage is TRBJ2-3; D possibly corresponds to TRBD2 (5 bases). The CDR3 is 16 residues long. V was shortened by 2 bases and J by 0 bases, with 12 bases between the two germline ends. Germline values: CDR1 SGHVT, CDR2 SQSDAQ. This CDR3 reads CASSLFRLASTDTQYF. In DNA form, the CDR3 reads TGTGCCAGCAGCTTATTTAGGTTAGCGAGCACAGATACGCAGTATTTT.

The genes are TRBV4-1 and TRBJ2-2, with TRBD2 matching over 15 bases. Germline CDR1 MGHRA, CDR2 YSYEKL. The CDR3 is made up of 18 amino acids. Trimming cost V 1 base and J 4 bases; bases outside gene matches: 4. The DNA for the CDR3 is TGCGCCAGCAGCCAAGGGGGACTAGCGGGGGGCGGCACCGGGGAGCTGTTTTTT. Translated, it gives CASSQGGLAGGGTGELFF.

The gene calls are TRBV30 and TRBJ2-1; a possible D gene is TRBD2 (5 bases). The germline V and J ends were trimmed by 0 bases and 13 bases, with 10 bases remaining between them. This CDR3 spans 11 amino acids. Per germline, CDR1 GTSNPN and CDR2 SVGIG (reference sequence). This chain's CDR3 is CAWSVGLLQFF. The CDR3 bases are TGTGCCTGGAGTGTTGGACTTCTTCAGTTCTTC.

V usage is TRBV30 and J usage is TRBJ2-3; tentative D call: TRBD1 (6 bases). Trimming stripped 0 bases from V and 5 bases from J, with 15 bases between. The germline V gene has CDR1 GTSNPN and CDR2 SVGIG (reference sequence). There are 15 residues in the CDR3. CDR3 residues: CAWSVVGRGIDTQYF. The DNA of the CDR3 is TGTGCCTGGAGTGTGGTAGGTAGGGGGATAGATACGCAGTATTTT.